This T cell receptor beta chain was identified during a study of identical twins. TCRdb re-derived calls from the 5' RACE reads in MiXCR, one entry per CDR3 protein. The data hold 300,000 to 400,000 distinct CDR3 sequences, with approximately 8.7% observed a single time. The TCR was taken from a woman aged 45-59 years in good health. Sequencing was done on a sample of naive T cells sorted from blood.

The CDR3 is CASSQVREVLAKNIQYF. The CDR3 bases are TGCGCCAGCAGCCAGGTGAGGGAGGTACTAGCCAAAAACATTCAGTACTTC. V gene TRBV4-1 combines with J gene TRBJ2-4; D possibly corresponds to TRBD2 (6 bases). Trimming removed 3 bases at V and 0 bases at J, with 15 bases between. This CDR3 contains 17 residues. Germline lookup yields CDR1 MGHRA and CDR2 YSYEKL.